A single sample gave rise to the 20 T cell receptor beta chains below, sequenced in a study of T cells in Graves' hyperthyroidism and ophthalmopathy. The source material, RNA transcripts, was used to amplify TCR beta CDR3 regions. An initial round of RT-PCR targeting the TCR CDR3 relied on the HTBI primer set. TCRdb passed the multiplex PCR reads through MiXCR, listing each CDR3 protein once. The profile shows roughly 380,000 distinct CDR3 sequences, approximately 14% of them singletons. The sequenced material came from blood. The origin of the receptors is a woman aged 18-29 years with Graves' hyperthyroidism.

The chain carries TRBV15 and TRBJ2-5; tentatively, D is TRBD1 (5 bases). Germline CDR1 LNHNV, CDR2 YYDKDF (reference sequence). The CDR3 has 13 residues. V lost 7 bases, J lost 5 bases, and 14 bases lay in between. The CDR3: CATTGHTSETQYF. The CDR3 nucleotides read TGTGCCACCACCGGACACACCAGCGAGACCCAGTACTTC.

The chain uses TRBV7-9 and TRBJ2-1; 11 nucleotides agree with TRBD2. The V and J ends lost 5 bases and 4 bases, in that order; junction bases with no gene match: 22. The CDR3 runs to 21 residues. Germline-derived CDR1 and CDR2 are SEHNR and FQNEAQ (reference sequence). The DNA for the CDR3 is TGTGCCAGCAGCGGGAGGGGGGCCTTGGGGAGCCTAGCGGGGGGTTACAATGAGCAGTTCTTC. Protein product: CASSGRGALGSLAGGYNEQFF.

This clonotype was recorded at least ten times. This chain joins TRBV7-2 and TRBJ1-6; D not certain. The V and J ends lost 1 base and 7 bases respectively, with 17 bases between them. The germline V gene has CDR1 SGHTA and CDR2 FQGNSA. This CDR3 is 17 amino acids long. CDR3 in amino acids: CASSLGKEPTPNSPLHF. For the CDR3, the DNA is TGTGCCAGCAGCTTAGGGAAGGAACCCACCCCGAATTCACCCCTCCACTTT.

This clonotype was detected many times. V and J are TRBV15 and TRBJ1-1, with D unresolved. Germline-derived CDR1 and CDR2 are LNHNV and YYDKDF (reference sequence). The V end lost 3 bases, the J end lost 4 bases, and 12 bases lay between the germline ends. The length of the CDR3 is 14 residues. In nucleotides, the CDR3 is TGTGCCACCAGCAGCGAACAGTTGAGCACTGAAGCTTTCTTT. Encoded protein: CATSSEQLSTEAFF.

Many counts were recorded for this clonotype. The chain combines TRBV18 with TRBJ2-2; TRBD2 aligns across 10 bases. The germline V gene encodes CDR1 KGHSH and CDR2 LQKENI. V lost 4 bases, J lost 0 bases, and 5 bases stayed unmatched. This CDR3 has 17 residues. The CDR3 reads CASSLTSGDPNTGELFF. CDR3 nucleotides: TGTGCCAGCTCACTTACTAGCGGGGACCCGAACACCGGGGAGCTGTTTTTT. Using reference TRBV18 and TRBJ2-2 for the parts outside the CDR3, the full variable domain is NAGVMQNPRHLVRRRGQEARLRCSPMKGHSHVYWYRQLPEEGLKFMVYLQKENIIDESGMPKERFSAEFPKEGPSILRIQQVVRGDSAAYFCASSLTSGDPNTGELFFGEGSRLTVL.

This clonotype appeared many times. The V gene is TRBV12-5, the J gene TRBJ2-7; 9 bases agree with TRBD1. The ends lost 7 bases at V and 1 base at J; junction bases unmatched: 8. The CDR3 sequence is 15 residues long. Germline CDR1 and CDR2: LGHNT and FRNRAP. CDR3 sequence reads: CASAPDRGTSYEQYF. In nucleotides, the CDR3 is TGTGCTAGTGCCCCGGACAGGGGAACGTCCTACGAGCAGTACTTC.

This sequence joins TRBV12-5 and TRBJ2-5; a possible D gene is TRBD1 (6 bases). Germline CDR1 reads LGHNT; CDR2 reads FRNRAP. V lost 6 bases to trimming and J lost 5 bases, with 13 bases between them. The CDR3 extends over 13 amino acids. The CDR3, as DNA: TGTGCTAGTGGGGAGACAGGCCCGGAGACCCAGTACTTC. The encoded protein is CASGETGPETQYF.

This clonotype was observed many times. This chain uses TRBV6-1 with TRBJ2-7; D is tentatively TRBD1 or TRBD2 (5 bases each). V dropped 7 bases and J dropped 6 bases, with 22 bases sitting between them. The CDR3 sequence is 15 residues long. Germline CDR1 and CDR2: MNHNS and SASEGT. For the CDR3, the DNA is TGTGCCAGCAAGGGGACGGTGGGGCAAAATTTCGAGCAGTACTTC. Translated, it gives CASKGTVGQNFEQYF.

The rearrangement joins TRBV7-8 to TRBJ1-5; TRBD1 might be the D (6 bases). This CDR3 region has 14 residues. Germline lookup yields CDR1 SGHVS and CDR2 FQNEAQ. The V gene lost 7 bases and the J gene lost 4 bases, with 14 bases spanning the gap. CDR3 residues: CASNTGLPNQPQHF. The CDR3 nucleotides read TGTGCCAGCAATACAGGGCTCCCAAATCAGCCCCAGCATTTT.

Ten or more counts support this clonotype. This rearrangement joins TRBV5-1 to TRBJ2-1; the D gene is possibly TRBD1 (6 bases). CDR3 length equals 16 residues. From germline, CDR1 is SGHRS and CDR2 YFSETQ. V was shortened by 1 base and J by 4 bases, with 15 bases between the two germline ends. CDR3 residues: CASSLISRGGYNEQFF. CDR3 coding DNA: TGCGCCAGCAGCTTGATCAGCCGAGGGGGATACAATGAGCAGTTCTTC.

This clonotype was recorded at least ten times. The V gene is TRBV7-3, the J gene TRBJ2-1; TRBD2 matches 10 bases. CDR3 length equals 15 residues. The J segment lost 8 bases and the V segment lost 5 bases, leaving 9 bases of the junction unmatched. Germline CDR1 is SGHTA and CDR2 is FQGTGA. The CDR3 loop is CASSLRASGSYEQFF. CDR3 nucleotides: TGTGCCAGCAGCCTTAGGGCTAGCGGGAGTTATGAGCAGTTCTTC.

This clonotype was seen a handful of times. The chain links TRBV4-3 to TRBJ2-5; 7 bases fit TRBD1. Germline V lookup: CDR1 LGHNA, CDR2 YSLEER. With V trimmed by 0 bases and J by 4 bases, 14 bases remained unmatched. The CDR3 length is 18 residues. The CDR3 loop reads CASSQELGGASFPETQYF. CDR3 coding DNA: TGCGCCAGCAGCCAAGAACTAGGGGGCGCGTCCTTCCCAGAGACCCAGTACTTC.

This clonotype was observed a few times. The chain joins TRBV20-1 to TRBJ1-2; D remains unclear. This CDR3 is built from 14 residues. Trimming cost V 0 bases and J 6 bases, with 14 bases left between them. The germline CDR1 and CDR2 sequences are DFQATT and SNEGSKA (reference sequence). The CDR3 sequence: CSARDSGREHGYTF. The CDR3 DNA sequence: TGCAGTGCTAGAGATTCGGGGAGGGAGCATGGCTACACCTTC.

This clonotype was counted many times. V is TRBV6-2 or TRBV6-3 and J is TRBJ2-7; D remains ambiguous. The germline CDR1 and CDR2 sequences are MNHEY and SVGEGT. Trimming took 0 bases from V and 5 from J, leaving 2 bases between them. The CDR3 spans 11 residues. CDR3 sequence reads: CASSYSDEQYF. The CDR3, as DNA: TGTGCCAGCAGTTACTCGGACGAGCAGTACTTC.

This clonotype has at least ten counts. This chain connects TRBV12-3 or TRBV12-4 to TRBJ1-3, with 9 bases that match TRBD1. With V trimmed by 5 bases and J by 0 bases, 2 bases remained unmatched. The CDR3 contains 15 residues. CDR3 region: CASSPTGGSGNTIYF. The CDR3 DNA reads TGTGCCAGCAGTCCGACAGGGGGCTCTGGAAACACCATATATTTT.

This clonotype was counted ten times or more. The CDR3 loop reads CATSLSSLYGYTF. For the CDR3, the DNA is TGTGCCACCAGCCTCAGTTCTCTCTATGGCTACACCTTC. This rearrangement joins TRBV15 to TRBJ1-2; D ambiguous. Germline values: CDR1 LNHNV, CDR2 YYDKDF (reference sequence). This CDR3 is 13 amino acids long. V was pared by 5 bases and J by 4 bases, with 11 bases between.

This clonotype was seen many times. This rearrangement joins TRBV7-2 to TRBJ2-5, with 9 nucleotides matching TRBD2. From germline, CDR1 is SGHTA and CDR2 FQGNSA. Trimming at V came to 1 base and at J to 5 bases, leaving 8 bases not matched to a gene. This CDR3 is 16 amino acids long. This chain's CDR3 is CASSLVASGNPETQYF. The CDR3 DNA sequence: TGTGCCAGCAGCTTAGTTGCTAGCGGGAATCCCGAGACCCAGTACTTC.

This clonotype came up a few times. In nucleotides, the CDR3 is TGTGCCAGCAGCTTTAACGGAGAGACCCAGTACTTC. Its translation: CASSFNGETQYF. This chain connects TRBV7-9 to TRBJ2-5; D is ambiguous. Germline V CDR1 and CDR2: SEHNR, FQNEAQ (reference sequence). V was shortened by 3 bases and J by 4 bases, with 6 bases between the two germline ends. The CDR3 is made up of 12 amino acids.

This clonotype was observed a few times. The V call is TRBV5-1, the J call TRBJ2-7; a weak D match, TRBD1 (5 bases). The V and J ends lost 5 bases and 4 bases respectively, with 13 bases between them. The germline CDR1 and CDR2 sequences are SGHRS and YFSETQ. The CDR3 covers 13 residues. The CDR3 region is CASSATGLYEQYF. The CDR3 nucleotides are TGCGCCAGCAGTGCTACAGGTCTTTACGAGCAGTACTTC.

CDR3 coding DNA: TGCAGTGCTAGAGTAATAGGATCCGGGCCTGAAGCTTTCTTT. This encodes CSARVIGSGPEAFF. The V call is TRBV20-1, the J call TRBJ1-1; D remains ambiguous. CDR1 DFQATT and CDR2 SNEGSKA come from the germline V gene (reference sequence). The CDR3 consists of 14 residues. V was pared by 1 base and J by 6 bases, with 15 bases between.